This record looks at one TCR beta chain sequence and its context. These data are taken from a study of identical twins. TCRdb reprocessed the 5' RACE reads with MiXCR, giving one entry per CDR3 protein. Here the sample spans fewer than 900,000 distinct CDR3 sequences, roughly 20% being singletons. The CDR3 loop spans 13 amino acids. Germline V gene data show CDR1 as MDHEN and CDR2 as SYDVKM. V shed 0 bases and J shed 4 bases, with 5 bases lying between them. A further study also used this sample, focusing on T cells expressing NK-cell markers. As that study records: It was from sorted CD3+CD56+NKG2C+, CD3+CD56+NKG2C- and CD3+CD56-NKG2C+ T cells that TCR beta repertoires came.

The source is a young woman in good health. This chain connects TRBV28 to TRBJ2-3, with D unresolved. The sequenced sample was PBMCs. In nucleotides, the CDR3 is TGTGCCAGCAGTTTATGGTCCGCAGATACGCAGTATTTT. Translating it yields CASSLWSADTQYF.